The 9 T cell receptor beta chains below all came from one sample that was sequenced in a study of OX40 agonist ivuxolimab in advanced cancers. Some clones are missing from TCRdb's copy, which holds only in-frame ones; the method was immunoSEQ multiplex PCR. The top ten clones hold 0.3% to 0.4% of a sample with tens of thousands of clones, 90% of them seen once. Specimen: CD4+ or CD8+ T cells sorted from blood, collected in a trial of the OX40 agonist ivuxolimab. These receptors came from an adult with an advanced solid tumor such as melanoma, head and neck, liver or kidney cancer.

The chain joins TRBV10-3 to TRBJ2-3; D gene unclear. V was shortened by 8 bases and J by 2 bases, with 8 bases between the two germline ends. CDR1 is ENHRY, CDR2 SYGVKD, per germline. There are 12 residues in the CDR3. The CDR3 spells CAIGSTTDTQYF. Here the CDR3 DNA reads TGTGCCATCGGTTCTACCACAGATACGCAGTATTTT.

The CDR3 nucleotides read TGTGCCAGCAGCCCCAGCGGGAGGGCCCCCTACAATGAGCAGTTCTTC. This gives the protein CASSPSGRAPYNEQFF. The gene calls are TRBV5-6 and TRBJ2-1; 10 bases align to TRBD2. Trimming took 4 bases from V and 2 from J; bases not matched to a gene: 6. The CDR3 has 16 amino acids. Germline V gene sequence: CDR1 SGHDT, CDR2 YYEEEE.

The chain is built from TRBV30 and TRBJ1-3, with D hard to call. CDR3 size: 14 residues. The germline V gene encodes CDR1 GTSNPN and CDR2 SVGIG (reference sequence). Trimming removed 0 bases from V and 2 bases from J, with 8 bases in between. The chain's CDR3 is CAWSVPPAGNTIYF. The CDR3, as DNA: TGTGCCTGGAGTGTACCACCTGCTGGAAACACCATATATTTT.

J is TRBJ2-1 and V is TRBV5-4; no reliable D call. This CDR3 contains 11 residues. Trimming removed 3 bases from V and 8 bases from J, with 6 bases in between. CDR1 and CDR2 (germline): SGHNT, YYREEE (reference sequence). CDR3 coding DNA: TGTGCCAGCAGCTCTAGGGATGAGCAGTTCTTC. This gives the protein CASSSRDEQFF.

J is TRBJ2-7 and V is TRBV5-1, with a tentative D call TRBD2 (5 bases). V lost 0 bases, J lost 5 bases, and 9 bases lay in between. This CDR3 is 13 amino acids long. Germline CDR1 is SGHRS and CDR2 is YFSETQ. The CDR3 is CASSLEFGDEQYF. CDR3 nucleotides: TGCGCCAGCAGCTTGGAATTCGGGGACGAGCAGTACTTC. Using reference TRBV5-1 and TRBJ2-7 for the parts outside the CDR3, the full variable domain is KAGVTQTPRYLIKTRGQQVTLSCSPISGHRSVSWYQQTPGQGLQFLFEYFSETQRNKGNFPGRFSGRQFSNSRSEMNVSTLELGDSALYLCASSLEFGDEQYFGPGTRLTVT.

The V and J genes are TRBV9 and TRBJ1-3; D perhaps matches TRBD1 (6 bases). V dropped 3 bases and J dropped 2 bases, with 15 bases sitting between them. This CDR3 has 16 amino acids. Per the germline V gene, CDR1 is SGDLS and CDR2 is YYNGEE. CDR3 nucleotides: TGTGCCAGCAGCGAGGGGGTGTTTAATCCTGGAAACACCATATATTTT. Amino acids: CASSEGVFNPGNTIYF.

V usage is TRBV5-4 and J usage is TRBJ1-6, with D possibly matching TRBD1 (6 bases). V lost 5 bases, J lost 6 bases, and 18 bases lay in between. Germline-derived CDR1 and CDR2 are SGHNT and YYREEE (reference sequence). This CDR3 is built from 16 residues. The CDR3 DNA reads TGTGCCAGCAGTTTTGAAGCGGACAGAGTTAATTCACCCCTCCACTTT. Translated: CASSFEADRVNSPLHF.

This CDR3 reads CASSLEGGGLAGRNEQFF. The CDR3 DNA reads as TGTGCCAGCAGCTTAGAAGGGGGCGGGCTAGCGGGGAGGAATGAGCAGTTCTTC. This sequence joins TRBV11-2 and TRBJ2-1; 9 bases are shared with TRBD2. J was trimmed by 7 bases and V by 0 bases; bases with no gene match: 13. This CDR3 spans 18 amino acids. Looked up from germline, CDR1 is SGHAT and CDR2 is FQNNGV.

The V gene is TRBV19, the J gene TRBJ2-1; D tentatively fits TRBD1 or TRBD2 (6 bases each). Trimming shortened V by 5 bases and J by 8 bases, and 13 bases separated the two germline ends. Germline V gives CDR1 LNHDA, CDR2 SQIVND (reference sequence). This CDR3 is built from 13 residues. This CDR3 reads CASSRRGLDEQFF. In DNA, the CDR3 is TGTGCCAGTAGTCGCCGGGGGCTCGATGAGCAGTTCTTC.